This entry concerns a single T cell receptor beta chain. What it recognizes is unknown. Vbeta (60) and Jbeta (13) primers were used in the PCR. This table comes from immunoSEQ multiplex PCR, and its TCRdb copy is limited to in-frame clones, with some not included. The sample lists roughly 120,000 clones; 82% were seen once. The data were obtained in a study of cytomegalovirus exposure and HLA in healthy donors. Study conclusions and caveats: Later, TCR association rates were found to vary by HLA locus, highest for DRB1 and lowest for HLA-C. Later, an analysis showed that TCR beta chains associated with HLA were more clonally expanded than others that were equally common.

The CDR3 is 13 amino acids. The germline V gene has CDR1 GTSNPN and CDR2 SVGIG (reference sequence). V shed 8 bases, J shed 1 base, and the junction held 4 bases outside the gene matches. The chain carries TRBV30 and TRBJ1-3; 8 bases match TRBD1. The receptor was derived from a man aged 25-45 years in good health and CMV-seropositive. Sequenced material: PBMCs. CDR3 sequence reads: CAADRGSGNTIYF. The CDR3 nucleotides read TGTGCCGCTGACAGGGGATCTGGAAACACCATATATTTT. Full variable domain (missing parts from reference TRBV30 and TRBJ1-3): SQTIHQWPATLVQPVGSPLSLECTVEGTSNPNLYWYRQAAGRGLQLLFYSVGIGQISSEVPQNLSASRPQDRQFILSSKKLLLSDSGFYLCAADRGSGNTIYFGEGSWLTVV.